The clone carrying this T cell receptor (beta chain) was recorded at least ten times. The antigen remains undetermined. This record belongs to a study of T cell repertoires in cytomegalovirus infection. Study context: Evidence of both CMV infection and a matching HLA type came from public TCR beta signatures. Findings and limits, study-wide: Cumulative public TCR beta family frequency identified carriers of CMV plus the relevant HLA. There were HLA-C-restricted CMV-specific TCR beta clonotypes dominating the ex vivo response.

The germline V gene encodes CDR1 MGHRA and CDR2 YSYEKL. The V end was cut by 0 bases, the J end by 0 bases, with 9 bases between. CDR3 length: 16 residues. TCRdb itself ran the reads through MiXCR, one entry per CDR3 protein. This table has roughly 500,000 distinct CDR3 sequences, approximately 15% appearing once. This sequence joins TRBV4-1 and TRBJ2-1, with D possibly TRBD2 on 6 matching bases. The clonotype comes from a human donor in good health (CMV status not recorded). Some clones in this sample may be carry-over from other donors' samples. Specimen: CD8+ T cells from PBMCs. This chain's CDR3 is CASSQEAGSSYNEQFF. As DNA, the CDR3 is TGCGCCAGCAGCCAAGAGGCGGGGAGCTCCTACAATGAGCAGTTCTTC.